The present entry profiles one TCR beta chain with its context. V gave up 0 bases and J gave up 1 base; unmatched junction bases: 0. Germline CDR1 SGHRS, CDR2 YFSETQ. The CDR3 loop spans 15 amino acids. Time point in this sample: blood from clinic visit 5 months post-surgery; TSC patient then seizure free. At least one anti-epileptic drug was given before surgery. Profiled with immunoSEQ multiplex PCR; TCRdb holds only in-frame clones, not every one. The repertoire has hundreds of thousands of clones, nearly 95% of them found once; the top ten carry roughly 5.7%. This entry belongs to a study of brain T cells in children with intractable seizures.

The receptor comes from a boy in the first two years of life with tuberous sclerosis and intractable seizures. Sequenced material: peripheral blood, taken roughly 5 months after surgery. The chain couples TRBV5-1 to TRBJ2-5; 10 nucleotides match TRBD2. The CDR3 spells CASSLASGGQETQYF. The CDR3 DNA follows: TGCGCCAGCAGCTTGGCTAGCGGGGGCCAAGAGACCCAGTACTTC.